Detailed here is one T cell receptor beta chain. These data originate in a study of T-cell reconstitution after alpha-beta-depleted transplantation in children. The CDR3 runs to 17 residues. CDR1 is SGHDT, CDR2 YYEEEE, per germline. V gave up 4 bases and J gave up 2 bases, with 22 bases separating them. The authors prepared the TCRbeta library with unique molecular identifiers. TCRdb re-called the PCR reads through MiXCR, storing one row per CDR3 protein. The sample includes about 440,000 distinct CDR3 sequences, over 40% seen only once; the top ten take roughly a quarter. V is TRBV5-6 and J is TRBJ2-7, with D perhaps given as TRBD1 or TRBD2 (5 bases each). The TCR originated in a girl aged 2-15 years with aplastic anemia, due to receive a stem cell transplant. Sequencing used PBMCs, obtained before TCRalphabeta/CD19-depleted stem cell transplant. The DNA of the CDR3 is TGTGCCAGCAGCCCTCCTCTCGGGACCGGTAGCGCCTACGAGCAGTACTTC. Protein product: CASSPPLGTGSAYEQYF.